These 3 T cell receptor beta chains share one sample of origin, sequenced in a study of T-cell memory formation after mild COVID-19. MiXCR, applied by TCRdb to the 5' RACE reads, yields one record per CDR3 protein. The sample records 450,000 or so distinct CDR3 sequences, approximately 20% being singletons. Sequencing was carried out using PBMCs or a T cell subset sorted from them (not recorded which). The receptor set was obtained from an adult woman who had mild COVID-19 (a few samples of this study predate the infection). Cell type and time point are not known.

This clonotype turned up a few times. J is TRBJ1-2 and V is TRBV18, with D tentatively TRBD1 (5 bases). The CDR3 has 15 amino acids. Germline CDR1 is KGHSH and CDR2 is LQKENI. With 3 bases removed from V and 4 bases from J, the gap between germline ends came to 15 bases. Written as DNA, the CDR3 is TGTGCCAGCTCACCGGGCGGGGCCACCTCCTATGGCTACACCTTC. Translation: CASSPGGATSYGYTF. The whole variable domain, remainder taken from reference TRBV18 and TRBJ1-2, is NAGVMQNPRHLVRRRGQEARLRCSPMKGHSHVYWYRQLPEEGLKFMVYLQKENIIDESGMPKERFSAEFPKEGPSILRIQQVVRGDSAAYFCASSPGGATSYGYTFGSGTRLTVV.

The CDR3 DNA reads as TGTGCCAGCAGCTTACCGAGAGTAGCGCCCAACACCGGGGAGCTGTTTTTT. It encodes CASSLPRVAPNTGELFF. V is TRBV7-9 and J is TRBJ2-2; perhaps TRBD2 as D (5 bases). The CDR3 contains 17 residues. The V end was cut by 2 bases, the J end by 2 bases, with 15 bases between. Germline CDR1 SEHNR, CDR2 FQNEAQ (reference sequence).

The CDR3 DNA sequence: TGTGCCAGCAGCCAGAGGGGGGAGGGGGAGACAGATACGCAGTATTTT. Encoded protein: CASSQRGEGETDTQYF. The gene calls are TRBV11-3 and TRBJ2-3; TRBD2 is a possible D gene (7 bases). There are 16 residues in the CDR3. Germline V gene lookup returns CDR1 SGHNT and CDR2 YENEEA. V was cut by 5 bases and J by 3 bases, with 18 bases left in between.